The TCR beta chain described here comes from a study of T-cell reconstitution after alpha-beta-depleted transplantation in children. General study points: Surviving recipient T cells and thymic progenitors underlay high day-60 TCRbeta diversity in some patients. T-cell numbers and diversity one year post-transplant derived largely from freshly generated T cells. Several hundred expanded graft clones reportedly were the source of alpha-beta T cells about two months after transplant.

The sample holds many counts of this clonotype. Its antigen remains unidentified. Unique molecular identifiers were used to barcode this TCRbeta library. TCRdb reanalysed the PCR reads using MiXCR and keeps one entry per CDR3 protein. The sample yields 140,000 to 150,000 distinct CDR3 sequences, more than 8% seen once. The CDR3 loop spans 12 amino acids. The V gene's germline CDR1 is ENHRY and CDR2 SYGVKD. Trimming pared 6 bases from V and 7 bases from J, leaving 9 bases between. This sequence was found in a female patient aged 2-10 years who had a stem cell transplant for congenital amegakaryocytic thrombocytopenia, so the T cells may come from the graft donor. The material was PBMCs, mostly from graft donor cells, obtained 180 days after TCRalphabeta/CD19-depleted stem cell transplant. V usage is TRBV10-3 and J usage is TRBJ2-2, with D maybe TRBD2 (6 bases). This CDR3 reads CAIRGLGGELFF. Here the CDR3 DNA reads TGTGCCATCAGGGGACTTGGCGGGGAGCTGTTTTTT.